This T cell receptor beta chain was recovered during a study of blood T cells in healthy people across ages. CDR1 and CDR2 from the germline V gene are SQVTM and ANQGSEA. The V end was cut by 3 bases, the J end by 5 bases, with 16 bases between. The CDR3 has 14 amino acids. Primed by a sample-barcoded 5' primer and a J-beta primer mix, a second PCR proceeded for 7 to 11 cycles. A template-switch adaptor with 12 random nucleotides tagged each cDNA molecule. TCRdb reprocessed the 5' RACE reads via MiXCR and lists one record per CDR3 protein. The sample yields about 1.5 million distinct CDR3 sequences, approximately 42% seen once.

Sequencing was done on a sample of blood. This sequence originates from a woman aged 18-30 years in good health. This chain joins TRBV29-1 and TRBJ2-5, with TRBD2 as a possible D gene (6 bases). The CDR3 here is CSVDGGTVMETQYF. Written as DNA, the CDR3 is TGCAGCGTTGACGGAGGGACGGTAATGGAGACCCAGTACTTC.